This T cell receptor (beta chain) was sequenced in a study of Tregs in tolerant kidney transplant recipients. CDR3 size: 18 residues. Trimming pared 5 bases from V and 2 bases from J, leaving 19 bases between. Germline loops: CDR1 SEHNR, CDR2 FQNEAQ (reference sequence). This clone was detected only a few times. Its antigen remains unknown. General observations from the study: No direct test of biological reproducibility was done here. The most relevant donor-specific Treg TCRbeta repertoire apparently came from expansion with activated donor B cells. Findings come from small patient numbers and require larger validation.

Sequencing used immunoSEQ multiplex PCR; TCRdb keeps in-frame clones, though not all of them. The repertoire includes hundreds of thousands of clones, about four fifths of them detected once, and approximately 0.69% sits in the top ten. Sequenced input: CD4+ T cells from blood. The chain joins TRBV7-9 to TRBJ2-6; D perhaps matches TRBD2 (6 bases). The TCR originated in a human donor in good health. CDR3 in DNA: TGTGCCAGCAGCATCCCGGAGGGGTTGGGAGCTGGGGCCAACGTCCTGACTTTC. Encoded protein: CASSIPEGLGAGANVLTF. Supplemented by reference TRBV7-9 and TRBJ2-6, the full variable domain reads DTGVSQNPRHKITKRGQNVTFRCDPISEHNRLYWYRQTLGQGPEFLTYFQNEAQLEKSRLLSDRFSAERPKGSFSTLEIQRTEQGDSAMYLCASSIPEGLGAGANVLTFGAGSRLTVL.